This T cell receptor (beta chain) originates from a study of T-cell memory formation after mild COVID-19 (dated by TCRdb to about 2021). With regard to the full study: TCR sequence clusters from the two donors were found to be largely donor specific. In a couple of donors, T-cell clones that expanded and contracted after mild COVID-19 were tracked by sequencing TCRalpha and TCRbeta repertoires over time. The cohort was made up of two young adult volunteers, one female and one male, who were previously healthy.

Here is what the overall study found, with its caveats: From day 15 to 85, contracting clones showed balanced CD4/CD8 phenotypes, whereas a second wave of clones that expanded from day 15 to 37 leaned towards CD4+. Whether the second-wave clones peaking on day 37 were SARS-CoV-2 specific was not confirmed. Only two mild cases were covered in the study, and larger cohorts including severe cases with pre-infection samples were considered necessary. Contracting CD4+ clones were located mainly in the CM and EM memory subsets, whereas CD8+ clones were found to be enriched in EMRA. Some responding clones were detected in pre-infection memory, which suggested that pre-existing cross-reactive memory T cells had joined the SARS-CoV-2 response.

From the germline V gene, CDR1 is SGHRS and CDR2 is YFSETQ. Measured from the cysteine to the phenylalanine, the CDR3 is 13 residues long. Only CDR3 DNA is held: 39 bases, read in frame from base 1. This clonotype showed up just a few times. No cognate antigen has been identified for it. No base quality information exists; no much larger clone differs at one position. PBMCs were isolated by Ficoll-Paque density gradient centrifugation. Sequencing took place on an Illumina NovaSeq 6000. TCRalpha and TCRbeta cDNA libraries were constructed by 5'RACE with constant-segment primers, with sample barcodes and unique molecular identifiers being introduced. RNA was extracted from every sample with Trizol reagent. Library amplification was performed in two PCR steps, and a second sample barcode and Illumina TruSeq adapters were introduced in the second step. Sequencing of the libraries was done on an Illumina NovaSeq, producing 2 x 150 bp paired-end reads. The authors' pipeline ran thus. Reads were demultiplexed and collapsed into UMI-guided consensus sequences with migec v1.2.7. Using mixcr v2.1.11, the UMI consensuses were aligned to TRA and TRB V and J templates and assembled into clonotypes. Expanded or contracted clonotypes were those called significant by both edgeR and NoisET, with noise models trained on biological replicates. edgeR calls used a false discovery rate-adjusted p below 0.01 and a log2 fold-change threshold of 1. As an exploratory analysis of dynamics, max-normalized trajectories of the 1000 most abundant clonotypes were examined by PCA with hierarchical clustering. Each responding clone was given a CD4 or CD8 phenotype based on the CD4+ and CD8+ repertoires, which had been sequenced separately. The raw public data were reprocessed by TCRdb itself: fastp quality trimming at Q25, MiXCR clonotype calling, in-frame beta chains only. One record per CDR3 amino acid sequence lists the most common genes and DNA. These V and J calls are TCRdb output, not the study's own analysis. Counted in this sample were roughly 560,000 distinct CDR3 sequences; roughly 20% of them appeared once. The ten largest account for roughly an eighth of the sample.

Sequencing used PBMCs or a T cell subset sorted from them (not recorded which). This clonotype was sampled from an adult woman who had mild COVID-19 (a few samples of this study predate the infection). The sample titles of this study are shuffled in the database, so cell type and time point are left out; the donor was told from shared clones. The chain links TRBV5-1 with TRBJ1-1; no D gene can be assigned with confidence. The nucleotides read TGCGAAAGTAGGGCGAGCCTGAACACTGAAGCTTTCTTT. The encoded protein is CESRASLNTEAFF.